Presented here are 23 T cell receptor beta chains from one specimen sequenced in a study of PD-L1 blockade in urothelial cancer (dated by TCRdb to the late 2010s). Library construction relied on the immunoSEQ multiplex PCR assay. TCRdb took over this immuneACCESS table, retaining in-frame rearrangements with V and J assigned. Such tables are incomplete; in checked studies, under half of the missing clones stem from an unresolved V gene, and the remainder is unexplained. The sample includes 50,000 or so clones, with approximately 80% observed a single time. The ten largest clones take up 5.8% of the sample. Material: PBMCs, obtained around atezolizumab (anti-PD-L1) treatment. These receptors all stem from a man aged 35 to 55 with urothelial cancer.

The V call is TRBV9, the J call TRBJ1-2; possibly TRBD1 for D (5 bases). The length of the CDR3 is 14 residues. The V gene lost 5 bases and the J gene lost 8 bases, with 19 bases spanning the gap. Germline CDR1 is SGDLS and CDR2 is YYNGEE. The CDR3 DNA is TGTGCCAGCAGGGCCGTGGGAGGGGTATACGGCTACACCTTC. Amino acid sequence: CASRAVGGVYGYTF.

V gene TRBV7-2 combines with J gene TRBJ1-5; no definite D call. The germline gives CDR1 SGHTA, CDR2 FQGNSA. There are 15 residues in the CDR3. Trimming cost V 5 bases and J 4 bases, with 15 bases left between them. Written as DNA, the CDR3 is TGTGCCAGCAGCAAGAGTCAACTTCCTAATCAGCCCCAGCATTTT. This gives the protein CASSKSQLPNQPQHF. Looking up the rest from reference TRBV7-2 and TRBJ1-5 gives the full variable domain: GAGVSQSPSNKVTEKGKDVELRCDPISGHTALYWYRQSLGQGLEFLIYFQGNSAPDKSGLPSDRFSAERTGGSVSTLTIQRTQQEDSAVYLCASSKSQLPNQPQHFGDGTRLSIL.

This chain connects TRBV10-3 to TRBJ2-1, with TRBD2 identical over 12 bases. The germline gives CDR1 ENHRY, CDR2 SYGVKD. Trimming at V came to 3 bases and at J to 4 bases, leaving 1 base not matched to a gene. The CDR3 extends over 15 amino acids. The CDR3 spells CAISDLAGGYNEQFF. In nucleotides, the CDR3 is TGTGCCATCAGTGATCTAGCGGGAGGGTACAATGAGCAGTTCTTC.

The CDR3 spells CASGLQGVGTDTQYF. The CDR3 nucleotides are TGTGCCAGTGGACTCCAGGGGGTGGGCACAGATACGCAGTATTTT. The chain combines TRBV19 with TRBJ2-3; 7 nucleotides agree with TRBD1. The CDR3 extends over 15 amino acids. The J segment lost 1 base and the V segment lost 8 bases, leaving 9 bases of the junction unmatched. Germline CDR1 and CDR2: LNHDA and SQIVND (reference sequence).

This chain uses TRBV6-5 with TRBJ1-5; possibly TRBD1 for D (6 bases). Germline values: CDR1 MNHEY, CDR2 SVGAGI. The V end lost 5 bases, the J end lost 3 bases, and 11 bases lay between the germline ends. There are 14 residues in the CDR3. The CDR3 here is CASSTGQLNQPQHF. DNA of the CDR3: TGTGCCAGCAGTACCGGACAGCTCAATCAGCCCCAGCATTTT.

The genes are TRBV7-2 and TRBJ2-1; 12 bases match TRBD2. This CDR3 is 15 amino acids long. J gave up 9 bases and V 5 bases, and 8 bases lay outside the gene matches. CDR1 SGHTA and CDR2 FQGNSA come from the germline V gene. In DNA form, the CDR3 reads TGTGCCAGCAGCGGAGCTAGCGGGAGGGCCGGTGAGCAGTTCTTC. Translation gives CASSGASGRAGEQFF. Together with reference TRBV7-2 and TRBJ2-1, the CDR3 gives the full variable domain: GAGVSQSPSNKVTEKGKDVELRCDPISGHTALYWYRQSLGQGLEFLIYFQGNSAPDKSGLPSDRFSAERTGGSVSTLTIQRTQQEDSAVYLCASSGASGRAGEQFFGPGTRLTVL.

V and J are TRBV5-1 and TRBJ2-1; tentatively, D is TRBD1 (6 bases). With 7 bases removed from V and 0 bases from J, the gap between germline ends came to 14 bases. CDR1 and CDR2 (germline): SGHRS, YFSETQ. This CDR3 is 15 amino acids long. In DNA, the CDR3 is TGCGCCAGCGGTGGGGGCCGGAGCTCCTACAATGAGCAGTTCTTC. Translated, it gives CASGGGRSSYNEQFF.

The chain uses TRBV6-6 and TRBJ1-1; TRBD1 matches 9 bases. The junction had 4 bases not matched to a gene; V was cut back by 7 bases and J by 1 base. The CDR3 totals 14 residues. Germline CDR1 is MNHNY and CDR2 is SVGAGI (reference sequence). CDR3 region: CASNQQGANTEAFF. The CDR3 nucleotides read TGTGCCAGCAACCAACAGGGGGCGAACACTGAAGCTTTCTTT.

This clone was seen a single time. The CDR3 is CASSIGASGNTGELFF. Written as DNA, the CDR3 is TGTGCCAGCAGTATAGGGGCTAGCGGGAACACCGGGGAGCTGTTTTTT. The chain couples TRBV27 to TRBJ2-2; 7 bases match TRBD2. Trimming took 5 bases from V and 1 from J; bases not matched to a gene: 7. Germline CDR1 MNHEY, CDR2 SMNVEV (reference sequence). The CDR3 is made up of 16 amino acids.

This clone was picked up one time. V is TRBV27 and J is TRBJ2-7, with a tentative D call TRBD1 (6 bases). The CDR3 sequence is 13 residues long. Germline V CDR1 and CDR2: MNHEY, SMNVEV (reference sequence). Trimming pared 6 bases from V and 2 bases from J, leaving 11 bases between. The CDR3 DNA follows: TGTGCCAGCAGGGGCGAGGGGGCCTACGAGCAGTACTTC. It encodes CASRGEGAYEQYF.

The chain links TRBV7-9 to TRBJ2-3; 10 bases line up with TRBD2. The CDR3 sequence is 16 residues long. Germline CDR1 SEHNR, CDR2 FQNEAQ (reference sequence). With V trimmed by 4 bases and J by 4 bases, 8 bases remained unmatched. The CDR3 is CASSSREREGPDTQYF. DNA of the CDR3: TGTGCCAGCAGCTCCCGAGAGCGGGAGGGCCCAGATACGCAGTATTTT.

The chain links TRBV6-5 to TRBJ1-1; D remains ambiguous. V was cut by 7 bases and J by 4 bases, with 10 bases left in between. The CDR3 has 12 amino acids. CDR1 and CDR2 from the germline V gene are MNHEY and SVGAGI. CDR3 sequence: CASTAFGTEAFF. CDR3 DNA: TGTGCCAGCACCGCTTTCGGCACTGAAGCTTTCTTT.

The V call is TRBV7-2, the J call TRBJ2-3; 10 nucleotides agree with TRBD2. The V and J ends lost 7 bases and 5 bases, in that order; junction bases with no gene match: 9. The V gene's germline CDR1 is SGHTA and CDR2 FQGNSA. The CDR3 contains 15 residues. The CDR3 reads CASTQGASGRDTQYF. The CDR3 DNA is TGTGCCAGCACCCAAGGGGCTAGCGGGAGAGATACGCAGTATTTT.

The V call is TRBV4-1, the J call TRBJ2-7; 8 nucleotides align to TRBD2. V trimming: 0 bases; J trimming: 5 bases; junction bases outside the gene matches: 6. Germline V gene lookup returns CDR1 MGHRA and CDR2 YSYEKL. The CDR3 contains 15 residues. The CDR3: CASSQEGLELDEQYF. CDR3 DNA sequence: TGCGCCAGCAGCCAAGAGGGACTAGAATTAGACGAGCAGTACTTC.

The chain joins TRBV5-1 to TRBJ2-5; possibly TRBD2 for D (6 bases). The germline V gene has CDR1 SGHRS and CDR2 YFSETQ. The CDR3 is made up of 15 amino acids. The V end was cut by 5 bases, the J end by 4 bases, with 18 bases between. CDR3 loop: CASRDRPGAAETQYF. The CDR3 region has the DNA TGCGCCAGCAGAGATAGGCCGGGAGCTGCAGAGACCCAGTACTTC.

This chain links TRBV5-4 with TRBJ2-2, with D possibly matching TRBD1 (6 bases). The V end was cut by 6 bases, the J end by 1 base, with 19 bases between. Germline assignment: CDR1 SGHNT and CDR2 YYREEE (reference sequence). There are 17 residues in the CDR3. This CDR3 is CASTPRQGGENTGELFF. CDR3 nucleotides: TGTGCCAGCACCCCCCGACAAGGGGGAGAGAACACCGGGGAGCTGTTTTTT.

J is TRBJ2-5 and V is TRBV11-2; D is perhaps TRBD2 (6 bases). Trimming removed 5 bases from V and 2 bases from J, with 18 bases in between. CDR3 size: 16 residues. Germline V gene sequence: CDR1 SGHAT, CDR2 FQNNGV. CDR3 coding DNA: TGTGCCAGCAGCCTCGCTGGCCGGGGAGGTCAAGAGACCCAGTACTTC. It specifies CASSLAGRGGQETQYF.

This CDR3 reads CASSEQGVGTGELFF. The CDR3 DNA follows: TGCGCCAGCAGTGAACAGGGGGTAGGCACCGGGGAGCTGTTTTTT. V and J are TRBV10-1 and TRBJ2-2; 8 bases are shared with TRBD1. J gave up 4 bases and V 3 bases, and 4 bases lay outside the gene matches. Germline CDR1 is WNHNN and CDR2 is SYGVQD (reference sequence). The CDR3 has 15 residues.

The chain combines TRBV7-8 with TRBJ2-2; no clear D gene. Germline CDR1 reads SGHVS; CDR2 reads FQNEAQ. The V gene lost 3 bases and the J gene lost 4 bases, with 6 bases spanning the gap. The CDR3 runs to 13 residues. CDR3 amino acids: CASSFQITGELFF. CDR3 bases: TGTGCCAGCAGCTTTCAGATCACCGGGGAGCTGTTTTTT.

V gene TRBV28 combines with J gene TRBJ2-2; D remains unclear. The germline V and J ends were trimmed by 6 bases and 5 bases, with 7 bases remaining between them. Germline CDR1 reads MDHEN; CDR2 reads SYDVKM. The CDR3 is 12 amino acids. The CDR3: CASREMTGELFF. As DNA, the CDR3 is TGTGCCAGCAGAGAGATGACCGGGGAGCTGTTTTTT.

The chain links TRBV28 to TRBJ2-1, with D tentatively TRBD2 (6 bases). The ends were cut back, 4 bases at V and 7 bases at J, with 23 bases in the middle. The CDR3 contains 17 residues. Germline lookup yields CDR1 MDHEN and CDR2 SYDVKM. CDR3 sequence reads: CASSSVAPGLAGNEQFF. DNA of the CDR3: TGTGCCAGCAGTTCCGTCGCCCCGGGACTGGCGGGGAATGAGCAGTTCTTC.

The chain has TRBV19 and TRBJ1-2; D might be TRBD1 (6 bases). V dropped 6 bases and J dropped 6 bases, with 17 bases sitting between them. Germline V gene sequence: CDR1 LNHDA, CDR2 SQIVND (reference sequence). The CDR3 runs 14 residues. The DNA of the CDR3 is TGTGCCAGTAGCCAGGGACACCGGTTGGATGGCTACACCTTC. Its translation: CASSQGHRLDGYTF.

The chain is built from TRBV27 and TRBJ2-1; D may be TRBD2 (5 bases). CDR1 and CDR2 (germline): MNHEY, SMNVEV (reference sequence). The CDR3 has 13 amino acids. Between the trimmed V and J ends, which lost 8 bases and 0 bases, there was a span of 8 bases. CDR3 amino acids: CASRLSSYNEQFF. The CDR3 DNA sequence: TGTGCCAGCCGACTAAGCTCCTACAATGAGCAGTTCTTC.